A selection of T cell receptor beta chains follows, all from one sample in a study of blood T cell repertoires in COVID-19. Only in-frame clones appear in the TCRdb table, and some are missing; sequencing was by immunoSEQ multiplex PCR. The table includes around 170,000 clones, over 75% detected once. The specimen was peripheral blood. These receptor sequences come from a man aged 70-80 years who had recovered from COVID-19. CDR3s include the opening cysteine and the closing phenylalanine or tryptophan. The D gene is left open where the match is weak. Clone size, where shown, is once, few, many, or a class for clones that have expanded.

clone size,D gene,J gene,V gene,CDR3 DNA,CDR3 protein
-,-,TRBJ1-5,TRBV6-2/TRBV6-3,TGTGCCAGCAGTTATAGGCCAAGGAACGTTCTCAGGGGTCAGCCCCAGCATTTT,CASSYRPRNVLRGQPQHF
-,TRBD1,TRBJ2-5,TRBV15,TGTGCCACCATGACGACAGGGGCCCAAGAGACCCAGTACTTC,CATMTTGAQETQYF
-,TRBD1,TRBJ1-6,TRBV19,TGTGCCAGTAGTATGGGACAGGGGTTTCGTTCACCCCTCCACTTT,CASSMGQGFRSPLHF
-,TRBD1,TRBJ1-2,TRBV20-1,TGCAGTGCTAGTGACCGGGACAGAAGGCTCTATGGCTACACCTTC,CSASDRDRRLYGYTF
-,TRBD2,TRBJ2-5,TRBV6-2/TRBV6-3,TGTGCCAGCAGTTACAGTATACTAGCGGGAGTTGATCAGGAGACCCAGTACTTC,CASSYSILAGVDQETQYF
-,-,TRBJ1-6,TRBV2,TGTGCCAGCAGTGAAGAGGCAGGCTATAATTCACCCCTCCACTTT,CASSEEAGYNSPLHF
-,TRBD2,TRBJ2-7,TRBV2,TGTGCCAGCAGTGAACTAGGGCTAGCGGGCTACGAGCAGTACTTC,CASSELGLAGYEQYF
once,-,TRBJ1-5,TRBV19,TGTGCCAGTAGTATAGGCGGGCCCCAGCATTTT,CASSIGGPQHF
-,TRBD2,TRBJ2-2,TRBV19,TGTGCCAGTAGTACCGGGACTAGCGACACCGGGGAGCTGTTTTTT,CASSTGTSDTGELFF
-,-,TRBJ2-1,TRBV15,TGTGCCACCAGCAGAACAGTGGACAGTACCTACAATGAGCAGTTCTTC,CATSRTVDSTYNEQFF
-,TRBD2,TRBJ2-1,TRBV10-3,TGTGCCATCGCTGGGACTAGTTCCGCCTACAATGAGCAGTTCTTC,CAIAGTSSAYNEQFF
few,-,TRBJ2-3,TRBV6-5,TGTGCCTCAACTTCATCCTGGGGCGCAGATACGCAGTATTTT,CASTSSWGADTQYF
-,-,TRBJ2-1,TRBV9,TGTGCCAGCAGCGTAGCGGGTCTGGCTAGTCCCTACAATGAGCAGTTCTTC,CASSVAGLASPYNEQFF
-,TRBD1,TRBJ2-1,TRBV5-4,TGTGCCAGCAGACCACTTGGGGGGACAGGGGTGAACGATGAGCAGTTCTTC,CASRPLGGTGVNDEQFF
-,TRBD2,TRBJ2-7,TRBV6-5,TGTGCCAGCAGTTACTCCGGGACTAGCGGCTACGAGCAGTACTTC,CASSYSGTSGYEQYF
few,TRBD2,TRBJ2-1,TRBV7-9,TGTGCCAGCAACCAAGCGGGAGGGCAGGCTGAGCAGTTCTTC,CASNQAGGQAEQFF
-,TRBD2,TRBJ2-7,TRBV27,TGTGCCAGCAGTTTATCGGCTAGCGGGAGGAGGAACGAGCAGTACTTC,CASSLSASGRRNEQYF
-,-,TRBJ1-3,TRBV19,TGTGCCAGTAAGGAATCGGACAGCTACTCTGGAAACACCATATATTTT,CASKESDSYSGNTIYF
-,-,TRBJ1-4,TRBV6-5,TGTGCCAGCAGACTTACGACAGGAGGAAATGAAAAACTGTTTTTT,CASRLTTGGNEKLFF
-,TRBD2,TRBJ2-1,TRBV4-1,TGCGCCAGCAGCCAACGACTAGCTGTAGATGAGCAGTTCTTC,CASSQRLAVDEQFF
-,TRBD1,TRBJ2-1,TRBV2,TGTGCCAGCAGTGAACAGGGGGCGAAATACAATGAGCAGTTCTTC,CASSEQGAKYNEQFF
-,-,TRBJ1-1,TRBV7-3,TGTGCCAGCAGCTCCCAGGGTATAACTGAAGCTTTCTTT,CASSSQGITEAFF
-,TRBD2,TRBJ2-7,TRBV10-1,TGCGCTAGCAGTTCTAGCGGGAGTCGGCAGTACTTC,CASSSSGSRQYF
-,-,TRBJ2-7,TRBV6-5,TGTGCCAGCAGTTTATCAGCGGGACACAACTACGAGCAGTACTTC,CASSLSAGHNYEQYF
-,-,TRBJ1-1,TRBV7-2,TGTGCCAGCAGCCCTGCGGGGTGGAGGAACACTGAAGCTTTCTTT,CASSPAGWRNTEAFF
-,-,TRBJ2-6,TRBV29-1,TGCAGCGTTGGGGACATCATTGGGGCCAACGTCCTGACTTTC,CSVGDIIGANVLTF
-,-,TRBJ2-1,TRBV12-3/TRBV12-4,TGTGCCAGCAGCTTGGGACTCAACAATGAGCAGTTCTTC,CASSLGLNNEQFF
-,TRBD1,TRBJ1-2,TRBV5-1,TGCGCCAGCCGAGTCGGGACAGGGTTTATCTATGGCTACACCTTC,CASRVGTGFIYGYTF
-,TRBD2,TRBJ2-7,TRBV6-5,TGTGCCAGCAGTTATGGGGGGGGAGGCGCCTACGAGCAGTACTTC,CASSYGGGGAYEQYF
-,TRBD2,TRBJ2-1,TRBV11-2,TGTGCCAGCAGCTCCCCGGCACTAGCGGATATCAATGAGCAGTTCTTC,CASSSPALADINEQFF
few,-,TRBJ2-1,TRBV30,TGTGCCTGGGGGGAACAGACCAATGAGCAGTTCTTC,CAWGEQTNEQFF
-,TRBD1,TRBJ1-5,TRBV2,TGTGCCAGCAGTGAGGACAGGTCGAAGCCCCAGCATTTT,CASSEDRSKPQHF
-,-,TRBJ2-3,TRBV20-1,TGCAGTGCCAGTCCGACAGGGGAGGGTACGCAGTATTTT,CSASPTGEGTQYF
-,TRBD1,TRBJ1-2,TRBV19,TGTGCCAGTAGTAACATCGGGACAGGGTTTCGAAGTTACACCTTC,CASSNIGTGFRSYTF
-,TRBD2,TRBJ2-1,TRBV5-6,TGTGCCAGCAGCCCGACTAGCGGGAGGGCCGTCGAGCAGTTCTTC,CASSPTSGRAVEQFF
-,-,TRBJ2-7,TRBV7-8,TGTGCCAGCAGCTTAACCGGAGCAAACCCCGGTTCCTACGAGCAGTACTTC,CASSLTGANPGSYEQYF
-,-,TRBJ2-1,TRBV27,TGTGCCAGCGTCGGGAGCTCCTACAATGAGCAGTTCTTC,CASVGSSYNEQFF
-,-,TRBJ1-3,TRBV13,TGTGCCAGCAGCTTAGACAGGGCAAACACCATATATTTT,CASSLDRANTIYF
-,-,TRBJ2-1,TRBV11-1,TGTGCCAGCAGCTGGGATGGACAGACTTTTGGGAATGAGCAGTTCTTC,CASSWDGQTFGNEQFF
-,-,TRBJ1-3,TRBV7-2,TGTGCCAGCAGCTTAGGCCTAACAGGAGACTCTGGAAACACCATATATTTT,CASSLGLTGDSGNTIYF
-,TRBD2,TRBJ2-1,TRBV7-2,TGTGCCAGCAGATATAGGACTAGTAGCCATGAGCAGTTCTTC,CASRYRTSSHEQFF
-,TRBD2,TRBJ2-7,TRBV6-5,TGTGCCAGCAGTTATTCTAGCGGGAGCGACGAGCAGTACTTC,CASSYSSGSDEQYF
-,-,TRBJ1-1,TRBV18,TGTGCCAGCTCTGCCGCCGAGGCGACGAACACTGAAGCTTTCTTT,CASSAAEATNTEAFF
-,TRBD1,TRBJ2-1,TRBV6-2/TRBV6-3,TGTGCCAGCAGTGGGGGACAGGGGCCATACAATGAGCAGTTCTTC,CASSGGQGPYNEQFF
-,TRBD2,TRBJ2-7,TRBV5-4,TGTGCCAGCAGGCGTACTAGCGCGAGCTCCTACGAGCAGTACTTC,CASRRTSASSYEQYF
-,TRBD2,TRBJ2-5,TRBV3-1/TRBV3-2,TGTGCCAGCAGCCAAGGGGTGGCTAGCGGTCAAGAGACCCAGTACTTC,CASSQGVASGQETQYF
once,TRBD1,TRBJ1-3,TRBV19,TGTGCCAGTAGTATAGGGGCCGGGACAGGGCCGGACTATTTT,CASSIGAGTGPDYF
-,TRBD1,TRBJ2-7,TRBV18,TGTGCCAGCTCACCCGTGGGACAGGGAGAGGAGCAGTACTTC,CASSPVGQGEEQYF
once,-,TRBJ1-2,TRBV5-4,TGTGCCAGCAGCGGAGGGGCAGTGGGCTATGGCTACACCTTC,CASSGGAVGYGYTF
-,-,TRBJ2-1,TRBV11-1,TGTGCCAGCAGCTTAGATTTCAGTGAGCAGTTCTTC,CASSLDFSEQFF
-,TRBD2,TRBJ2-3,TRBV19,TGTGCCAGTAGTATACGGCGGGAGGGTGCGCCAGATACGCAGTATTTT,CASSIRREGAPDTQYF
-,-,TRBJ2-7,TRBV7-9,TGTGCCAGCTCTACAGGGATCCACGAGCAGTACTTC,CASSTGIHEQYF
few,-,TRBJ1-1,TRBV5-1,TGCGCCAGCAGCTTCCAGGGGATGGCTGAAGCTTTCTTT,CASSFQGMAEAFF
-,TRBD2,TRBJ2-7,TRBV6-2/TRBV6-3,TGTGCCAGCAGTTACAGTAGGACTAGCGTATTTACCTACGAGCAGTACTTC,CASSYSRTSVFTYEQYF
once,TRBD2,TRBJ2-7,TRBV5-4,TGTGCCAGCAGCTCCCGGCTAGCGGGCCTGGAGGAGCAGTACTTC,CASSSRLAGLEEQYF
-,-,TRBJ2-3,TRBV30,TGTGCCTGGAGTGATGACGGGAGTTTCACAGATACGCAGTATTTT,CAWSDDGSFTDTQYF
-,TRBD1,TRBJ2-7,TRBV5-1,TGCGCCAGCAGCCCGACCGGGACAGGATCCTACGAGCAGTACTTC,CASSPTGTGSYEQYF
once,TRBD1,TRBJ2-7,TRBV7-2,TGTGCCAGCAGAATATACGGGACAGACTACGAGCAGTACTTC,CASRIYGTDYEQYF
once,TRBD2,TRBJ2-7,TRBV5-4,TGTGCCAGCAGCTCGACTAGCGGGAGTGAACACGAGCAGTACTTC,CASSSTSGSEHEQYF